A single sample gave rise to the 10 T cell receptor beta chains below, sequenced in a study of graft-versus-host responses after intestinal transplantation. Which antigens these TCRs recognize remains unknown. Clones were sequenced by immunoSEQ multiplex PCR, and TCRdb holds only the in-frame ones, with some missing. This sample yields some 110,000 clones, of which less than 95% are seen a single time; more than 0.15% belongs to the top ten. The material was unstimulated CD4+ T cells sorted from spleen or lymph node cells, obtained before intestinal transplant. These receptors were obtained from a human donor who received an intestinal transplant.

The V call is TRBV2, the J call TRBJ1-5; a weak D match, TRBD1 (6 bases). The V end was cut by 7 bases, the J end by 3 bases, with 13 bases between. From germline, CDR1 is SNHLY and CDR2 FYNNEI. The CDR3 runs 14 residues. The CDR3 DNA sequence: TGTGCCAGCACCCGCGACAGGACCAATCAGCCCCAGCATTTT. Protein sequence: CASTRDRTNQPQHF.

The chain carries TRBV28 and TRBJ2-1; D remains ambiguous. The germline V and J ends were trimmed by 7 bases and 1 base, with 14 bases remaining between them. The germline CDR1 and CDR2 sequences are MDHEN and SYDVKM. The CDR3 consists of 15 residues. CDR3 in DNA: TGTGCCAGCACCAGACCTTACAGATCCTACAATGAGCAGTTCTTC. It encodes CASTRPYRSYNEQFF.

J is TRBJ1-5 and V is TRBV19; D not certain. This CDR3 comprises 16 residues. The V and J ends lost 5 bases and 3 bases respectively, with 17 bases between them. CDR1 and CDR2 from the germline V gene are LNHDA and SQIVND (reference sequence). The CDR3 here is CASSPLPGLINQPQHF. In nucleotides, the CDR3 is TGTGCCAGTAGTCCTCTTCCCGGACTAATCAATCAGCCCCAGCATTTT.

This chain joins TRBV5-4 and TRBJ2-3; 14 nucleotides line up with TRBD2. The CDR3 totals 16 residues. The junction had 5 bases not matched to a gene; V was cut back by 4 bases and J by 4 bases. CDR1 is SGHNT, CDR2 YYREEE, per germline (reference sequence). The CDR3 bases are TGTGCCAGCAGCACGACTAGCGGGAGGGCCCCAGATACGCAGTATTTT. This translates into CASSTTSGRAPDTQYF.

The chain combines TRBV5-1 with TRBJ2-7; 9 nucleotides align to TRBD2. The length of the CDR3 is 15 residues. Per the germline V gene, CDR1 is SGHRS and CDR2 is YFSETQ. The ends lost 4 bases at V and 4 bases at J; junction bases unmatched: 9. CDR3 coding DNA: TGCGCCAGCAGCCCACGGACTAGCGACACGTACGAGCAGTACTTC. Encoded protein: CASSPRTSDTYEQYF.

V and J are TRBV6-1 and TRBJ2-1, with 12 bases identical to TRBD1. The CDR3 runs 16 residues. Germline V gene data show CDR1 as MNHNS and CDR2 as SASEGT. V was clipped by 4 bases and J by 6 bases; unmatched bases: 7. The CDR3 nucleotides read TGTGCCAGCAGTGGAATAGGGACAGGGGGCCTCAATGAGCAGTTCTTC. This gives the protein CASSGIGTGGLNEQFF.

The chain joins TRBV7-2 to TRBJ2-3; possible D gene TRBD2, 5 bases. V was clipped by 6 bases and J by 5 bases, with 18 bases between them. CDR1 SGHTA and CDR2 FQGNSA come from the germline V gene. CDR3 length: 15 amino acids. Here the CDR3 DNA reads TGTGCCAGCAGTCCATCGCGGGTCAATGGAGATACGCAGTATTTT. Translation: CASSPSRVNGDTQYF.

The chain links TRBV5-4 to TRBJ1-6, with D unclear. This CDR3 spans 17 amino acids. With 6 bases removed from V and 0 bases from J, the gap between germline ends came to 16 bases. Germline V gene lookup returns CDR1 SGHNT and CDR2 YYREEE (reference sequence). The CDR3 bases are TGTGCCAGCACCCCAAGCCCCATTAGCTCCTATAATTCACCCCTCCACTTT. This encodes CASTPSPISSYNSPLHF.

The chain has TRBV5-5 and TRBJ2-4, with TRBD1 identical over 10 bases. The CDR3 is made up of 15 amino acids. Germline V gene data show CDR1 as SGHKS and CDR2 as YYEKEE (reference sequence). J was trimmed by 8 bases and V by 3 bases; bases with no gene match: 8. This chain's CDR3 is CASSSLPGQGYIQYF. The DNA of the CDR3 is TGTGCCAGCAGCTCTCTACCGGGACAGGGGTACATTCAGTACTTC.

The gene calls are TRBV30 and TRBJ1-2; no definite D call. The CDR3 contains 14 residues. V lost 0 bases, J lost 3 bases, and 11 bases lay in between. Per germline, CDR1 GTSNPN and CDR2 SVGIG (reference sequence). The DNA for the CDR3 is TGTGCCTGGAGTGTACGCCAGACTCACTATGGCTACACCTTC. Translating it yields CAWSVRQTHYGYTF.